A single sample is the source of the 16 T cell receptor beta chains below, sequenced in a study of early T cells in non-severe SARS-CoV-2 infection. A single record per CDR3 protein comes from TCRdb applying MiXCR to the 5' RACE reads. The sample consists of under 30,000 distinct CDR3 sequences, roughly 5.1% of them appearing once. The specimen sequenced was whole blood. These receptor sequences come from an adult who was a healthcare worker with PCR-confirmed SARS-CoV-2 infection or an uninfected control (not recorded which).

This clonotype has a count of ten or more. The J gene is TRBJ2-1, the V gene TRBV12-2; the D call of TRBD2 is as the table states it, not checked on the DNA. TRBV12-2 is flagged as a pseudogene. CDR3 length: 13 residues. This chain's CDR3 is CASRYGTRVGQFF. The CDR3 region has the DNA TGTGCAAGTCGCTACGGGACTCGGGTTGGACAGTTCTTC.

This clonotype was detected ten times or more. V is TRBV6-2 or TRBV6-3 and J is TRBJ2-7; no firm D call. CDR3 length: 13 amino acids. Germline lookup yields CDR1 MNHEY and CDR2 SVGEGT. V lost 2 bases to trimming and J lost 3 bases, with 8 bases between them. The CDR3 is CASSYEEHYEQYF. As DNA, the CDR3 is TGTGCCAGCAGTTACGAGGAGCACTACGAGCAGTACTTC.

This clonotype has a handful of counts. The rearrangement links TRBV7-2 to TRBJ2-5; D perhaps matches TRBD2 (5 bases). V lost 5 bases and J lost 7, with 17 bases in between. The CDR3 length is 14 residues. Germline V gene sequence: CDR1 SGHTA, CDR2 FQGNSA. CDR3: CASSPEGRGGTQYF. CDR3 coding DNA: TGTGCCAGCAGCCCAGAAGGGAGAGGCGGGACCCAGTACTTC.

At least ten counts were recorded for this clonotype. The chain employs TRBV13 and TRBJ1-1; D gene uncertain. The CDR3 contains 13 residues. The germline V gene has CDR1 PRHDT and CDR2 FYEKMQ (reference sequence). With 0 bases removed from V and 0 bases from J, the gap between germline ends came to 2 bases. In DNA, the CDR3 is TGTGCCAGCAGCTTAGGCCTGAACACTGAAGCTTTCTTT. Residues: CASSLGLNTEAFF.

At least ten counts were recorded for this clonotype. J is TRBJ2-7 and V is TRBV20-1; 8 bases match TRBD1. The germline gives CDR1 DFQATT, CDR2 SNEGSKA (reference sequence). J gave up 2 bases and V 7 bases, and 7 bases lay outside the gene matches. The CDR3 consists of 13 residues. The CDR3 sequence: CSVPGQDPYEQYF. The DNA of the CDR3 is TGCAGTGTTCCGGGACAGGACCCCTACGAGCAGTACTTC.

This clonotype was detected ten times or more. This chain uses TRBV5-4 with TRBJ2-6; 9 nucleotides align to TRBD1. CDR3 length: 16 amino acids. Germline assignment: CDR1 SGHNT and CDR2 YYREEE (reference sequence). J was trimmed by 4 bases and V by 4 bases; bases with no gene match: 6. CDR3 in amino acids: CASSGTGGLGANVLTF. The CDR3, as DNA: TGTGCCAGCAGCGGCACAGGGGGCCTCGGGGCCAACGTCCTGACTTTC.

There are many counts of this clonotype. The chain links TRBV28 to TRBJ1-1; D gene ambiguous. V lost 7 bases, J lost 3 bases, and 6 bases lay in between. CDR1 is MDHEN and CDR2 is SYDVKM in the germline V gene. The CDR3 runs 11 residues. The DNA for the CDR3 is TGTGCCAGCACTGCGGACACTGAAGCTTTCTTT. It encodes CASTADTEAFF.

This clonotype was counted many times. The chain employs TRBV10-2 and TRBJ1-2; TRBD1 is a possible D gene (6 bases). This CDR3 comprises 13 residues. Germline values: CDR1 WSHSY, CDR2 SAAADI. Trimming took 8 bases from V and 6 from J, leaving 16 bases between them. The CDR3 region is CASSEGGNNGYTF. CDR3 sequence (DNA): TGCGCCAGCTCCGAGGGGGGAAATAATGGCTACACCTTC.

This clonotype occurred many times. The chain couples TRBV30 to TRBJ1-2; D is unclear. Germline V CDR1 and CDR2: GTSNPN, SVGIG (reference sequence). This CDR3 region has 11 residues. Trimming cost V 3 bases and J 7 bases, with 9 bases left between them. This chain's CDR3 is CAWSSGFGYTF. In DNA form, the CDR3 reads TGTGCCTGGAGCTCGGGTTTTGGCTACACCTTC.

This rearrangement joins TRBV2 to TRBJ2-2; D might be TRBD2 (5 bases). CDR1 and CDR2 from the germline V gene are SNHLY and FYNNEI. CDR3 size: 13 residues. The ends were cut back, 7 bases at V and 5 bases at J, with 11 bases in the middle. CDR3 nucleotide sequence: TGTGCCAGCAACGAGGGTTCGACCGGGGAGCTGTTTTTT. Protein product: CASNEGSTGELFF.

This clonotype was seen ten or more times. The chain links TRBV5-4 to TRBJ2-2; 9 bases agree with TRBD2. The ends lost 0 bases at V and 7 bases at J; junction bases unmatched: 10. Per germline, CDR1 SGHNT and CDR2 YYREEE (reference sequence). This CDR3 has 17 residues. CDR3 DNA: TGTGCCAGCAGCTTGGCTGGTCTAGCGGGAAGGTACGGGGAGCTGTTTTTT. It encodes CASSLAGLAGRYGELFF.

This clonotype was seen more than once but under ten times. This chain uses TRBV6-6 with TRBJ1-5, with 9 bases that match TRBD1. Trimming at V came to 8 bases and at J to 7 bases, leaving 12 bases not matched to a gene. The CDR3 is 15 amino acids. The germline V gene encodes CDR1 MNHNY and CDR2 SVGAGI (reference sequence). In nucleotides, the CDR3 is TGTGCCAGCGCCTTACGGGACAGGGCGGGACAGCCCCAGCATTTT. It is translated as CASALRDRAGQPQHF.

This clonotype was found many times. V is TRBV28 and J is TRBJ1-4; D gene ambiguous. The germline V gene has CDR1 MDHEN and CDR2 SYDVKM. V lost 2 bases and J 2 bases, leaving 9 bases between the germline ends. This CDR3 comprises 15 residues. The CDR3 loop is CASSLNGVTNEKLFF. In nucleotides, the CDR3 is TGTGCCAGCAGTTTAAACGGGGTGACTAATGAAAAACTGTTTTTT.

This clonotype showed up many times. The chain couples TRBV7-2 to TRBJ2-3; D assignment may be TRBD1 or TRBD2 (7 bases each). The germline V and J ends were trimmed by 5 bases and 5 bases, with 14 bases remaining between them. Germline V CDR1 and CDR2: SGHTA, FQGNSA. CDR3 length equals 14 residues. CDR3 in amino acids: CASSPGGGVDTQYF. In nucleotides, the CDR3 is TGTGCCAGCAGCCCAGGGGGAGGGGTAGATACGCAGTATTTT.

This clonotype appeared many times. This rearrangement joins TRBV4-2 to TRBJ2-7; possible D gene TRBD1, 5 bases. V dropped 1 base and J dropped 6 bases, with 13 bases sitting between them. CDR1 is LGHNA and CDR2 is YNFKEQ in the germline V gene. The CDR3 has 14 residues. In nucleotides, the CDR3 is TGTGCCAGCAGCCAAGTTTTAGCCCAGGGCGAGCAGTACTTC. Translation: CASSQVLAQGEQYF.

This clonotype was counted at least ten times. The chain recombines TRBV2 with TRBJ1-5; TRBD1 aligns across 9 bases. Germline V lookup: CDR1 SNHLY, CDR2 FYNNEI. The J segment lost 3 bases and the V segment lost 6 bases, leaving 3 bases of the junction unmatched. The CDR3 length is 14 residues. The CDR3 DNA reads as TGTGCCAGCAGCCGGGACAGGGACAATCAGCCCCAGCATTTT. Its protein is CASSRDRDNQPQHF. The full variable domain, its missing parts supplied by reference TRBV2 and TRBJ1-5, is EPEVTQTPSHQVTQMGQEVILRCVPISNHLYFYWYRQILGQKVEFLVSFYNNEISEKSEIFDDQFSVERPDGSNFTLKIRSTKLEDSAMYFCASSRDRDNQPQHFGDGTRLSIL.